Shown below are 9 T cell receptor beta chains from a single sample sequenced in a study of shared clonotypes between healthy human individuals. Sequenced by immunoSEQ multiplex PCR; TCRdb stores in-frame clones only, minus some. The table includes 2 million to 2.5 million clones, nearly 97% detected once. The sequenced material came from naive CD4+ T cells sorted from blood. Stated subset: CD45RA+ positively selected. The receptors shown here come from a man between 18 and 35 years old in good health.

The J gene is TRBJ1-6, the V gene TRBV30; tentatively, D is TRBD1 (6 bases). Trimming removed 5 bases from V and 7 bases from J, with 12 bases in between. CDR1 is GTSNPN, CDR2 SVGIG, per germline (reference sequence). CDR3 length: 13 amino acids. CDR3 amino acids: CAWARDTNSPLHF. The CDR3 bases are TGTGCCTGGGCCCGGGACACCAATTCACCCCTCCACTTT.

V gene TRBV10-3 combines with J gene TRBJ2-3; D may be TRBD1 (6 bases). This CDR3 region has 13 residues. Germline loops: CDR1 ENHRY, CDR2 SYGVKD. Trimming removed 5 bases from V and 1 base from J, with 7 bases in between. The CDR3 here is CAISRQGTDTQYF. DNA of the CDR3: TGTGCCATCAGTCGACAGGGCACAGATACGCAGTATTTT.

This clone was counted a single time. The chain employs TRBV2 and TRBJ1-5; no clear D gene. Deletions cut 1 base from V and 3 bases from J, with 10 bases between. From germline, CDR1 is SNHLY and CDR2 FYNNEI. This CDR3 comprises 15 residues. CDR3 sequence reads: CASSEEAGLNQPQHF. The CDR3 DNA follows: TGTGCCAGCAGTGAAGAGGCCGGCCTCAATCAGCCCCAGCATTTT.

This chain joins TRBV19 and TRBJ2-2, with TRBD2 matching over 9 bases. The CDR3 has 16 residues. CDR1 and CDR2 from the germline V gene are LNHDA and SQIVND (reference sequence). V lost 5 bases to trimming and J lost 6 bases; unmatched junction nucleotides: 10. CDR3 sequence reads: CASSWRGGRPAGELFF. CDR3 bases: TGTGCCAGTAGTTGGCGGGGGGGCCGTCCCGCCGGGGAGCTGTTTTTT. The full variable domain, its missing parts supplied by reference TRBV19 and TRBJ2-2, is DGGITQSPKYLFRKEGQNVTLSCEQNLNHDAMYWYRQDPGQGLRLIYYSQIVNDFQKGDIAEGYSVSREKKESFPLTVTSAQKNPTAFYLCASSWRGGRPAGELFFGEGSRLTVL.

The chain links TRBV4-1 to TRBJ2-1, with D tentatively TRBD2 (6 bases). Per germline, CDR1 MGHRA and CDR2 YSYEKL. V was shortened by 4 bases and J by 0 bases, with 13 bases between the two germline ends. The CDR3 length is 16 residues. The DNA for the CDR3 is TGCGCCAGCAGCCGAACTAGCTCCGGCTCCTACAATGAGCAGTTCTTC. Encoded protein: CASSRTSSGSYNEQFF.

The J gene is TRBJ2-7, the V gene TRBV25-1, with D maybe TRBD2 (5 bases). V was shortened by 8 bases and J by 3 bases, with 11 bases between the two germline ends. CDR3 length: 12 residues. Germline loops: CDR1 MGHDK, CDR2 SYGVNS. This chain's CDR3 is CASSRGNYEQYF. CDR3 nucleotides: TGTGCCAGCTCACGGGGAAACTACGAGCAGTACTTC.

The V call is TRBV7-9, the J call TRBJ2-5, with D possibly TRBD1 on 5 matching bases. Germline values: CDR1 SEHNR, CDR2 FQNEAQ (reference sequence). Trimming shortened V by 1 base and J by 1 base, and 10 bases separated the two germline ends. The CDR3 consists of 15 residues. The CDR3 is CASSLGDRLQETQYF. The CDR3 bases are TGTGCCAGCAGCTTAGGAGACAGACTCCAAGAGACCCAGTACTTC.

This chain connects TRBV4-1 to TRBJ1-6; D gene ambiguous. The CDR3 extends over 17 amino acids. CDR1 is MGHRA, CDR2 YSYEKL, per germline. The V and J ends lost 1 base and 0 bases respectively, with 10 bases between them. The CDR3 bases are TGCGCCAGCAGCCAAGTCCCAATAATCTCCTATAATTCACCCCTCCACTTT. Residues: CASSQVPIISYNSPLHF.

The chain combines TRBV11-2 with TRBJ2-7; 9 nucleotides line up with TRBD2. The V and J ends lost 3 bases and 3 bases, in that order; junction bases with no gene match: 6. Germline CDR1 SGHAT, CDR2 FQNNGV. The length of the CDR3 is 15 residues. Written as DNA, the CDR3 is TGTGCCAGCAGCTTCAGACTAGCGGAGTTCTACGAGCAGTACTTC. Protein: CASSFRLAEFYEQYF. The whole variable domain, filled in from reference TRBV11-2 and TRBJ2-7, reads EAGVAQSPRYKIIEKRQSVAFWCNPISGHATLYWYQQILGQGPKLLIQFQNNGVVDDSQLPKDRFSAERLKGVDSTLKIQPAKLEDSAVYLCASSFRLAEFYEQYFGPGTRLTVT.